A single sample gave rise to the 9 T cell receptor beta chains below, sequenced in a study of technical replicates of blood from a handful of donors. Generated by immunoSEQ multiplex PCR, the TCRdb table keeps only in-frame clones and is missing some. The sample has about 83,000 clones, about 92% seen once. What was sequenced was T cells isolated from PBMCs. These receptors all come from a human donor in good health.

The count of this clone is one. The V and J genes are TRBV7-9 and TRBJ2-2; no reliable D call. Germline lookup yields CDR1 SEHNR and CDR2 FQNEAQ (reference sequence). The CDR3 spans 14 residues. V was clipped by 5 bases and J by 5 bases, with 12 bases between them. CDR3 region: CASSEDPRTGELFF. CDR3 coding DNA: TGTGCCAGCAGCGAAGATCCTAGGACCGGGGAGCTGTTTTTT.

This chain joins TRBV6-1 and TRBJ1-5; D unclear. CDR3 length: 14 residues. The germline V and J ends were trimmed by 2 bases and 4 bases, with 9 bases remaining between them. Germline CDR1 and CDR2: MNHNS and SASEGT. The CDR3 sequence: CASSEWAPNQPQHF. The DNA for the CDR3 is TGTGCCAGCAGTGAATGGGCTCCTAATCAGCCCCAGCATTTT.

In its sample, this clone was seen once. This chain links TRBV9 with TRBJ2-5; D unresolved. Germline CDR1 is SGDLS and CDR2 is YYNGEE. V was cut by 4 bases and J by 5 bases, with 27 bases left in between. The CDR3 extends over 18 amino acids. DNA for the CDR3: TGTGCCAGCAGCCCATTAAAAAACCGCTCCGCAGCGTCGGAGACCCAGTACTTC. This encodes CASSPLKNRSAASETQYF.

This clone appeared once. This chain connects TRBV6-1 to TRBJ1-2; D remains ambiguous. V shed 1 base and J shed 8 bases, with 11 bases lying between them. Looked up from germline, CDR1 is MNHNS and CDR2 is SASEGT. CDR3 length: 13 amino acids. CDR3 nucleotides: TGTGCCAGCAGTGAAGATCGAGGTCGGGGCTACACCTTC. Amino acids: CASSEDRGRGYTF.

The CDR3 coding sequence is TGCGCCAGCAGCCGAGGGCATCTTGGGACTCCAGGGACCTACGAGCAGTACTTC. It codes for CASSRGHLGTPGTYEQYF. V usage is TRBV4-1 and J usage is TRBJ2-7; D might be TRBD2 (6 bases). V was clipped by 4 bases and J by 2 bases, with 24 bases between them. Germline CDR1 MGHRA, CDR2 YSYEKL. This CDR3 region has 18 residues.

This rearrangement joins TRBV10-3 to TRBJ2-7, with D unresolved. V was cut by 0 bases and J by 2 bases, with 8 bases left in between. Germline V CDR1 and CDR2: ENHRY, SYGVKD. This CDR3 has 14 amino acids. The CDR3 nucleotides are TGTGCCATCAGTGAGTCGGTAGAAGCCTACGAGCAGTACTTC. Its translation: CAISESVEAYEQYF.

The chain is built from TRBV2 and TRBJ1-2, with 9 positions matching TRBD1. The CDR3 is made up of 15 amino acids. Looked up from germline, CDR1 is SNHLY and CDR2 is FYNNEI. After removal of 8 bases from V and 0 bases from J, the junction contained 7 bases not matched to a gene. For the CDR3, the DNA is TGTGCCAGCTATGGACAGGGGAAATCTAACTATGGCTACACCTTC. This codes for CASYGQGKSNYGYTF.

The chain is built from TRBV6-5 and TRBJ2-7, with 7 nucleotides matching TRBD1. Per germline, CDR1 MNHEY and CDR2 SVGAGI. Trimming took 1 base from V and 5 from J; bases not matched to a gene: 5. CDR3 length equals 14 residues. CDR3 bases: TGTGCCAGCAGTTACTTCGGACAGGTCGACGAGCAGTACTTC. This sequence encodes CASSYFGQVDEQYF.

The CDR3 DNA reads as TGCGCCAGCAGCCCTCAGGGGGCGGGCACAGATACGCAGTATTTT. This encodes CASSPQGAGTDTQYF. The chain recombines TRBV5-1 with TRBJ2-3, with TRBD1 matching over 8 bases. J lost 1 base, V lost 4 bases, and 5 bases had no gene match. CDR1 and CDR2 (germline): SGHRS, YFSETQ. The CDR3 length is 15 residues.